This T cell receptor beta chain was recovered during a study of early T cells in non-severe SARS-CoV-2 infection. This clonotype was found a few times. Individual cDNA molecules received unique molecular identifiers. TCRdb ran MiXCR on the 5' RACE reads and lists one entry per CDR3 protein. The sample contains about 110,000 distinct CDR3 sequences, over 9.5% of which appear only once. V shed 6 bases, J shed 6 bases, and the junction held 7 bases outside the gene matches. The CDR3 totals 14 residues. The material was whole blood, obtained at baseline. The chain combines TRBV12-3 or TRBV12-4 with TRBJ2-1, with 8 bases identical to TRBD2. The source is an adult who was a healthcare worker with PCR-confirmed SARS-CoV-2 infection or an uninfected control (not recorded which). In nucleotides, the CDR3 is TGTGCCAGCAGGTCGACTAGCGTGTCCAATGAGCAGTTCTTC. Its translation is CASRSTSVSNEQFF.